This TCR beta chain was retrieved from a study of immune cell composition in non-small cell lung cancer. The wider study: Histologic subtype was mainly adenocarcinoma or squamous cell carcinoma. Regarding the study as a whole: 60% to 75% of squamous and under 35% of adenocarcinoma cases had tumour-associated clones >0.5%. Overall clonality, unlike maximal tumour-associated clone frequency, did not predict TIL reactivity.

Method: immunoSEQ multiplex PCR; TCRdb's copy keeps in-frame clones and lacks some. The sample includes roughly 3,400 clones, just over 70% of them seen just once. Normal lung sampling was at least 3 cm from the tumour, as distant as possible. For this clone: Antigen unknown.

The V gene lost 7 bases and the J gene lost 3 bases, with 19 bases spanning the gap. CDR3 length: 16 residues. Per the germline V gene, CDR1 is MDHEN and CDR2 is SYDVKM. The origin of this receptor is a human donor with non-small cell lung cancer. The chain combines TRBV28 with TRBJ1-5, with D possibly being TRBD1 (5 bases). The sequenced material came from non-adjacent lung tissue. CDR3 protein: CASNIPGTAYNQPQHF. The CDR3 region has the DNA TGTGCCAGCAACATCCCTGGGACTGCTTACAATCAGCCCCAGCATTTT.